The clone carrying this T cell receptor beta chain was seen ten or more times. The data derive from a study of T-cell reconstitution after alpha-beta-depleted transplantation in children. Trimming removed 4 bases at V and 2 bases at J, with 10 bases between. The CDR3 contains 13 residues. Germline V lookup: CDR1 SGHKS, CDR2 YYEKEE (reference sequence). Preparation of the TCRbeta library involved a method that used unique molecular identifiers. In TCRdb, the PCR reads were re-called with MiXCR into one record per CDR3 protein. The sample lists 450,000 to 500,000 distinct CDR3 sequences; roughly an eighth were seen once.

J is TRBJ2-7 and V is TRBV5-5; weak D call: TRBD1 (5 bases). This TCR was sampled from a human donor who donated a stem cell graft to a child with combined immunodeficiency. The sample here was PBMCs from the stem cell graft donor, taken from the stem cell graft. The CDR3 region is CASSRSGTYEQYF. CDR3 DNA: TGTGCCAGCAGCCGTTCAGGGACCTACGAGCAGTACTTC.